These 21 T cell receptor beta chains were sequenced from one sample in a study of control samples from healthy donors and cancer patients. The method was immunoSEQ multiplex PCR; TCRdb's version includes in-frame clones alone and lacks a portion of them. The table shows some 140,000 clones, with around 96% occurring only once. The material sequenced was blood. These receptors were taken from a man in his forties in good health.

The chain recombines TRBV5-6 with TRBJ1-5, with D unresolved. The CDR3 covers 14 residues. CDR1 is SGHDT and CDR2 is YYEEEE in the germline V gene. V lost 0 bases to trimming and J lost 9 bases, with 13 bases between them. In nucleotides, the CDR3 is TGTGCCAGCAGCTTGGCGGGCCCGCGGATGCCCCAGCATTTT. Translating gives CASSLAGPRMPQHF.

This clone was recorded only once. The rearrangement joins TRBV3-1 (or the pseudogene TRBV3-2) to TRBJ1-4; no reliable D call. Germline CDR1 LGHDT, CDR2 YNNKEL (reference sequence). Trimming took off 0 bases at V and 5 bases at J, with 7 bases between the two ends. CDR3 length equals 14 residues. The chain's CDR3 is CASSQDSTNEKLFF. CDR3 DNA: TGTGCCAGCAGCCAAGACAGTACCAATGAAAAACTGTTTTTT.

This clone is a singleton in its sample. The CDR3 loop is CASSSRQLANTGELFF. In DNA form, the CDR3 reads TGTGCCAGCAGCTCTAGACAGCTCGCGAACACCGGGGAGCTGTTTTTT. The chain couples TRBV11-2 to TRBJ2-2, with D possibly matching TRBD1 (5 bases). Looked up from germline, CDR1 is SGHAT and CDR2 is FQNNGV. CDR3 length: 16 amino acids. Trimming cost V 4 bases and J 0 bases, with 12 bases left between them.

The chain recombines TRBV5-6 with TRBJ2-7; D unresolved. The CDR3 length is 13 residues. Germline V gene data show CDR1 as SGHDT and CDR2 as YYEEEE. With 0 bases removed from V and 6 bases from J, the gap between germline ends came to 10 bases. In DNA form, the CDR3 reads TGTGCCAGCAGCTTGGATCCGCTCTCCGAGCAGTACTTC. As protein: CASSLDPLSEQYF. Together with reference TRBV5-6 and TRBJ2-7, the CDR3 gives the full variable domain: DAGVTQSPTHLIKTRGQQVTLRCSPKSGHDTVSWYQQALGQGPQFIFQYYEEEERQRGNFPDRFSGHQFPNYSSELNVNALLLGDSALYLCASSLDPLSEQYFGPGTRLTVT.

The chain is built from TRBV9 and TRBJ2-1; possibly TRBD1 or TRBD2 for D (5 bases each). CDR1 and CDR2 from the germline V gene are SGDLS and YYNGEE. V lost 0 bases and J 15 bases, leaving 16 bases between the germline ends. The CDR3 contains 13 residues. The CDR3 loop reads CASSVESGTRMFF. As DNA, the CDR3 is TGTGCCAGCAGCGTAGAGTCCGGGACCCGGATGTTCTTC.

This clone was observed once. The rearrangement uses TRBV5-5 and TRBJ2-5; D possibly uses TRBD1 or TRBD2 (5 bases each). Germline V gives CDR1 SGHKS, CDR2 YYEKEE (reference sequence). The CDR3 is 14 residues long. The V end was cut by 0 bases, the J end by 1 base, with 7 bases between. The CDR3 DNA reads as TGTGCCAGCAGCTTGGTGAGGGGCCAAGAGACCCAGTACTTC. It specifies CASSLVRGQETQYF. The whole variable domain, filled in from reference TRBV5-5 and TRBJ2-5, reads DAGVTQSPTHLIKTRGQQVTLRCSPISGHKSVSWYQQVLGQGPQFIFQYYEKEERGRGNFPDRFSARQFPNYSSELNVNALLLGDSALYLCASSLVRGQETQYFGPGTRLLVL.

The V and J genes are TRBV6-2 or TRBV6-3 and TRBJ1-1; D is ambiguous. The V end lost 1 base, the J end lost 5 bases, and 8 bases lay between the germline ends. The CDR3 is made up of 13 amino acids. Germline V gene sequence: CDR1 MNHEY, CDR2 SVGEGT. The DNA of the CDR3 is TGTGCCAGCAGTTACTTTGAGGAAACTGAAGCTTTCTTT. Amino acid sequence: CASSYFEETEAFF.

A note on this clone: Other DNA sequences in this specimen translate into the identical CDR3. This chain uses TRBV6-5 with TRBJ1-1, with a possible D match to TRBD1 (6 bases). The V and J ends lost 0 bases and 5 bases respectively, with 10 bases between them. Germline CDR1 MNHEY, CDR2 SVGAGI. CDR3 length: 14 residues. In DNA form, the CDR3 reads TGTGCCAGCAGTTACTCGAGAGGGGGGACTGAAGCTTTCTTT. Protein sequence: CASSYSRGGTEAFF.

This clone has just one count. The chain employs TRBV6-5 and TRBJ1-4; tentatively, D is TRBD1 (5 bases). This CDR3 has 14 amino acids. Trimming took off 5 bases at V and 4 bases at J, with 11 bases between the two ends. Germline CDR1 and CDR2: MNHEY and SVGAGI. In DNA form, the CDR3 reads TGTGCCAGCAGTACCCGGGACGGTAATGAAAAACTGTTTTTT. Amino acids: CASSTRDGNEKLFF.

This chain joins TRBV19 and TRBJ2-6, with 7 bases identical to TRBD1. Losses at the gene ends were 10 bases for V and 0 bases for J; bases not matched to a gene: 6. Looked up from germline, CDR1 is LNHDA and CDR2 is SQIVND (reference sequence). CDR3 length: 15 amino acids. The CDR3 is CATTTGTSGANVLTF. The CDR3 bases are TGTGCCACCACGACAGGGACCTCTGGGGCCAACGTCCTGACTTTC.

The gene calls are TRBV5-6 and TRBJ1-6; maybe TRBD1 (5 bases). This CDR3 is built from 16 residues. Trimming took off 3 bases at V and 7 bases at J, with 17 bases between the two ends. Per the germline V gene, CDR1 is SGHDT and CDR2 is YYEEEE. CDR3 nucleotide sequence: TGTGCCAGCAGCTCTCCTTACAGGATTCGGAATTCACCCCTCCACTTT. It translates to CASSSPYRIRNSPLHF.

J is TRBJ1-5 and V is TRBV27; D unclear. V was shortened by 3 bases and J by 8 bases, with 11 bases between the two germline ends. Germline CDR1 and CDR2: MNHEY and SMNVEV (reference sequence). The CDR3 has 13 residues. The CDR3 loop is CASSLAAYEPQHF. CDR3 DNA: TGTGCCAGCAGTTTGGCCGCATATGAGCCCCAGCATTTT.

This clone was recorded once. The CDR3 nucleotides read TGTGCCATCGGCGACACCTACGAGCAGTACTTC. Its protein product is CAIGDTYEQYF. The chain has TRBV10-3 and TRBJ2-7; D gene uncertain. The CDR3 loop spans 11 amino acids. The germline V gene encodes CDR1 ENHRY and CDR2 SYGVKD. V lost 8 bases, J lost 2 bases, and 7 bases lay in between.

This chain joins TRBV11-2 and TRBJ1-2, with 8 bases lining up with TRBD1. Trimming at V came to 3 bases and at J to 4 bases, leaving 1 base not matched to a gene. CDR3 length: 13 residues. CDR1 is SGHAT, CDR2 FQNNGV, per germline. The CDR3 loop is CASSFTGGYGYTF. The CDR3 nucleotides are TGTGCCAGCAGCTTTACAGGGGGCTATGGCTACACCTTC.

The chain couples TRBV6-2 or TRBV6-3 to TRBJ1-3; D not certain. The germline CDR1 and CDR2 sequences are MNHEY and SVGEGT. Trimming left V 3 bases short and J 1 base short, with 7 bases between. CDR3 length: 14 residues. The CDR3 protein is CASSYQSSGNTIYF. For the CDR3, the DNA is TGTGCCAGCAGTTATCAGTCATCTGGAAACACCATATATTTT.

The chain is built from TRBV11-2 and TRBJ2-5; 11 bases align to TRBD2. The ends lost 1 base at V and 7 bases at J; junction bases unmatched: 5. Germline CDR1 reads SGHAT; CDR2 reads FQNNGV. CDR3 length equals 15 residues. DNA for the CDR3: TGTGCCAGCAGCTTAGGTTTAGCGGGGGGGGCGACCCAGTACTTC. Residues: CASSLGLAGGATQYF.

CDR3 sequence: CASSPGGGGPVTFF. The CDR3 region has the DNA TGTGCCAGCAGCCCTGGAGGCGGGGGGCCCGTCACTTTCTTT. The chain combines TRBV7-9 with TRBJ1-1; D is possibly TRBD1 (6 bases). V lost 5 bases and J 12 bases, leaving 22 bases between the germline ends. The germline V gene encodes CDR1 SEHNR and CDR2 FQNEAQ (reference sequence). This CDR3 contains 14 residues.

This clone was counted a single time. The J gene is TRBJ1-2, the V gene TRBV7-9; 10 bases are shared with TRBD1. CDR1 SEHNR and CDR2 FQNEAQ come from the germline V gene (reference sequence). V lost 5 bases and J lost 7; bases outside the gene matches: 19. The CDR3 is 18 residues long. The CDR3 DNA reads as TGTGCCAGCAGCGCCTCCGACAGGGGGCCCGCTCTTTCGTCTGGCTACACCTTC. It yields the protein CASSASDRGPALSSGYTF.

The chain has TRBV5-5 and TRBJ2-7, with 9 nucleotides matching TRBD1. Trimming removed 3 bases from V and 5 bases from J; junction bases left unmatched: 0. The length of the CDR3 is 12 residues. The germline V gene encodes CDR1 SGHKS and CDR2 YYEKEE (reference sequence). CDR3 sequence reads: CASSWTGDEQYF. In DNA form, the CDR3 reads TGTGCCAGCAGCTGGACAGGGGACGAGCAGTACTTC.

This clone has just a few counts. J is TRBJ1-6 and V is TRBV2; no definite D call. The germline V gene encodes CDR1 SNHLY and CDR2 FYNNEI. This CDR3 region has 16 residues. The germline V and J ends were trimmed by 3 bases and 0 bases, with 9 bases remaining between them. The CDR3 here is CASSDGQSSYNSPLHF. The CDR3 nucleotides are TGTGCCAGCAGTGACGGGCAGAGCTCCTATAATTCACCCCTCCACTTT.

The rearrangement uses TRBV5-1 and TRBJ1-2; D call uncertain. From germline, CDR1 is SGHRS and CDR2 YFSETQ. The CDR3 covers 12 residues. Trimming took off 1 base at V and 8 bases at J, with 9 bases between the two ends. The CDR3 reads CASSLSGHGYTF. The CDR3 region has the DNA TGCGCCAGCAGCTTGTCAGGCCACGGCTACACCTTC.